This TCR beta chain originates from a study of cytomegalovirus exposure and HLA in healthy donors. Findings and limits, study-wide: It was 160 or so TCR beta chains that were listed as cytomegalovirus-associated.

The PCR was carried out with 60 Vbeta primers and 13 Jbeta primers. Clones were sequenced by immunoSEQ multiplex PCR, and TCRdb holds only the in-frame ones, with some missing. The sample contains approximately 160,000 clones, 77% of which appear only once. The germline V gene has CDR1 MNHNY and CDR2 SVGAGI (reference sequence). This CDR3 region has 14 residues. V shed 7 bases, J shed 2 bases, and the junction held 6 bases outside the gene matches. On this clone: As yet, its antigen is unknown.

The source is a woman aged 40 to 50 in good health and CMV-seropositive. The sequenced sample consisted of PBMCs. V gene TRBV6-6 combines with J gene TRBJ2-5; 8 positions match TRBD2. The CDR3 DNA is TGTGCCAGCACTCGGGGGGGTACTCAAGAGACCCAGTACTTC. This encodes CASTRGGTQETQYF.